Shown below are 14 T cell receptor beta chains from a single sample sequenced in a study of blood T cells in healthy people across ages. The authors ran a second PCR of 7 to 11 cycles using a sample-barcoded 5' primer and a J-beta primer mix. TCRdb re-called the 5' RACE reads with MiXCR, one entry per CDR3 protein. The sample holds about 1.4 million distinct CDR3 sequences; approximately 60% are singletons and the top ten take about 6.7%. Sample: blood. The receptors were gathered from a man aged 18-30 years in good health.

A single count supports this clonotype. V usage is TRBV13 and J usage is TRBJ1-1; TRBD1 matches 8 bases. CDR3 length equals 14 residues. CDR1 is PRHDT, CDR2 FYEKMQ, per germline (reference sequence). V lost 4 bases and J lost 9; bases outside the gene matches: 10. CDR3 residues: CASSSLLDRGKAFF. CDR3 in DNA: TGTGCCAGCAGCTCCCTTCTTGACAGGGGAAAAGCTTTCTTT.

The chain has TRBV29-1 and TRBJ1-4; possibly TRBD1 for D (5 bases). The CDR3 is 15 amino acids. V lost 4 bases to trimming and J lost 0 bases, with 12 bases between them. Per germline, CDR1 SQVTM and CDR2 ANQGSEA. The chain's CDR3 is CSVGGTEATNEKLFF. The DNA of the CDR3 is TGCAGCGTTGGGGGGACGGAGGCAACTAATGAAAAACTGTTTTTT.

This clonotype has more than one count but fewer than ten. The rearrangement links TRBV4-1 to TRBJ2-7; D is perhaps TRBD2 (5 bases). With 2 bases removed from V and 3 bases from J, the gap between germline ends came to 8 bases. CDR3 length: 13 residues. Germline-derived CDR1 and CDR2 are MGHRA and YSYEKL. CDR3 amino acids: CASSQTEVYEQYF. The DNA for the CDR3 is TGCGCCAGCAGCCAAACGGAGGTCTACGAGCAGTACTTC.

This clonotype was counted a few times. The V and J genes are TRBV24-1 and TRBJ2-7, with a possible D match to TRBD1 (5 bases). Gene TRBJ2-5 matches the end of the DNA better, so the J call may be wrong. The germline V gene has CDR1 KGHDR and CDR2 SFDVKD. The CDR3 totals 14 residues. This chain's CDR3 is CATSDWGQPETQYF. In DNA, the CDR3 is TGTGCCACCAGTGATTGGGGCCAGCCAGAGACCCAGTACTTC.

The chain is built from TRBV4-1 and TRBJ2-3, with TRBD2 identical over 7 bases. After removal of 1 base from V and 1 base from J, the junction contained 5 bases not matched to a gene. Germline V lookup: CDR1 MGHRA, CDR2 YSYEKL. This CDR3 contains 16 residues. The CDR3 DNA reads TGCGCCAGCAGCCAAGTAGAGGCGGGGGGCACAGATACGCAGTATTTT. Translated: CASSQVEAGGTDTQYF.

This clonotype turned up a few times. The chain uses TRBV20-1 and TRBJ2-1, with unresolved D. Judging by the DNA end, TRBJ2-7 fits better; the J call may be wrong. The CDR3 has 14 amino acids. The germline gives CDR1 DFQATT, CDR2 SNEGSKA (reference sequence). DNA of the CDR3: TGCAGTGCTTCTCCAATGGAGCAACCGTACGAGCAGTACTTC. Residues: CSASPMEQPYEQYF.

This chain connects TRBV29-1 to TRBJ2-1, with a weak D call TRBD1 (6 bases). The closer fit of TRBJ2-7 to the DNA end suggests the J call may be wrong. Per germline, CDR1 SQVTM and CDR2 ANQGSEA. The CDR3 covers 15 residues. The CDR3 DNA reads TGCAGCGTCGACCGCCCAGGGGTGTCGTACAATGAGCAGTACTTC. It encodes CSVDRPGVSYNEQYF.

The rearrangement joins TRBV5-1 to TRBJ2-1; D perhaps matches TRBD1 (6 bases). From germline, CDR1 is SGHRS and CDR2 YFSETQ. Trimming took 1 base from V and 6 from J, leaving 11 bases between them. The CDR3 is made up of 14 amino acids. CDR3 sequence reads: CASSLTGTTNEQFF. The CDR3 DNA is TGCGCCAGCAGCTTGACAGGGACAACCAATGAGCAGTTCTTC.

The sample holds a few counts of this clonotype. The genes are TRBV6-5 and TRBJ2-6; D might be TRBD2 (5 bases). V lost 10 bases to trimming and J lost 0 bases, with 10 bases between them. Germline CDR1 MNHEY, CDR2 SVGAGI. CDR3 size: 14 residues. The CDR3 region is CATSGNSGANVLTF. CDR3 in DNA: TGTGCCACGTCGGGGAACTCTGGGGCCAACGTCCTGACTTTC.

V gene TRBV21-1 combines with J gene TRBJ2-7; TRBD2 is taken as the D call from the table, unchecked against the DNA. The DNA end favors TRBJ2-4, so the J call may be wrong. TRBV21-1 is a pseudogene segment. CDR3 size: 18 residues. CDR3 region: CASSKWGGRREDKNIQYF. The CDR3 nucleotides read TGTGCCAGCAGCAAATGGGGAGGTCGGCGGGAGGACAAAAACATTCAGTACTTC.

With respect to this clonotype: Mismatch with germline at one junction end may stem from a read error. This chain uses TRBV15 with TRBJ1-1; D gene uncertain. The CDR3 length is 13 residues. Germline V gives CDR1 LNHNV, CDR2 YYDKDF (reference sequence). The CDR3 region is CVTSNPGRAEAFF. In DNA form, the CDR3 reads TGTGTCACCAGCAATCCTGGGAGGGCTGAAGCTTTCTTT.

The V and J genes are TRBV20-1 and TRBJ1-2; 10 nucleotides match TRBD1. V lost 5 bases, J lost 7 bases, and 10 bases stayed unmatched. CDR3 size: 14 residues. CDR1 is DFQATT, CDR2 SNEGSKA, per germline (reference sequence). The CDR3 reads CSAAPRDRGGGYTF. The DNA of the CDR3 is TGCAGTGCTGCGCCCCGGGACAGGGGCGGTGGCTACACCTTC.

V usage is TRBV10-3 and J usage is TRBJ2-5; TRBD2 matches 9 bases. Looked up from germline, CDR1 is ENHRY and CDR2 is SYGVKD. CDR3 length: 16 residues. V gave up 4 bases and J gave up 2 bases; unmatched junction bases: 8. CDR3 in DNA: TGTGCCATCAGTGCCTTGGTGACTAGCGGACAAGAGACCCAGTACTTC. The encoded protein is CAISALVTSGQETQYF.

This rearrangement joins TRBV30 to TRBJ1-5; no firm D call. This CDR3 has 13 residues. V was cut by 1 base and J by 4 bases, with 8 bases left in between. Germline lookup yields CDR1 GTSNPN and CDR2 SVGIG (reference sequence). This CDR3 reads CAWSGARNQPQHF. The CDR3 DNA reads TGTGCCTGGAGTGGGGCTCGGAATCAGCCCCAGCATTTT.